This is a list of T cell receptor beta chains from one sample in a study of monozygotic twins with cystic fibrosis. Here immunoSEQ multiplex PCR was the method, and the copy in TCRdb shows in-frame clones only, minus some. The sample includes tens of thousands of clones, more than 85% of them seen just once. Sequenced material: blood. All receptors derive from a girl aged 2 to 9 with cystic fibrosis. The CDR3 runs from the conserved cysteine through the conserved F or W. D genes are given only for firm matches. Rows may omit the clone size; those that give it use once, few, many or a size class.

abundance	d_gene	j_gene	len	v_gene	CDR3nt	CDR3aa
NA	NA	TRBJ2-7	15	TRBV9	TGTGCCAGCAGCGTGCGAGATTCCGACTCCTACGAGCAGTACTTC	CASSVRDSDSYEQYF
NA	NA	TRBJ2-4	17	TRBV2	TGTGCCAGCAGTGCCCCTCTAGTCGCCGGGACCAAAAACATTCAGTACTTC	CASSAPLVAGTKNIQYF
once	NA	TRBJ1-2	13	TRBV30	TGTGCCTGGAGTGGGCAGGGTGGGCGAGGCTACACCTTC	CAWSGQGGRGYTF
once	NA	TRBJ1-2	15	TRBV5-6	TGTGCCAGCAGCTTGGTGCTTAGGGAGGACTATGGCTACACCTTC	CASSLVLREDYGYTF
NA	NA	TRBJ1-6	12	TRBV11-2	TGTGCCAGCAGCTTTAGTGGTTCACCCCTCCACTTT	CASSFSGSPLHF
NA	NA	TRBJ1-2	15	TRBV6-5	TGTGCCAGCTACTCAAGCGGGGACCAATACTATGGCTACACCTTC	CASYSSGDQYYGYTF
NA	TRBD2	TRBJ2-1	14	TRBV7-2	TGTGCCAGCAGCATGATCCCGGGAGGTAATGAGCAGTTCTTC	CASSMIPGGNEQFF
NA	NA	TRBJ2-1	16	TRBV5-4	TGTGCCAGCAATTCAGGAGGCGCAGGCTTTGTCAATGAGCAGTTCTTC	CASNSGGAGFVNEQFF
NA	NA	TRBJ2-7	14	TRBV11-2	TGTGCCAGCAGCCCCGGACCCGCCCCCTACGAGCAGTACTTC	CASSPGPAPYEQYF
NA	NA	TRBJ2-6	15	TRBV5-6	TGTGCCAGCAGCTTGGAAGGGTCCGGGGCCAACGTCCTGACTTTC	CASSLEGSGANVLTF
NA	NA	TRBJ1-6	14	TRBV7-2	TGTGCCAGCGGTCCGGGGATGGTTGGTTCACCCCTCCACTTT	CASGPGMVGSPLHF
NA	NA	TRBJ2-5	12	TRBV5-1	TGCGCCAGCAGCTTCCCCGGAGAGACCCAGTACTTC	CASSFPGETQYF
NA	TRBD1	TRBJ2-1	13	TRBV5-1	TGCGCCAGCAGCTTGGACAGGGGCAATGAGCAGTTCTTC	CASSLDRGNEQFF
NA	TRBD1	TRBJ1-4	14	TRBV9	TGTGCCAGCAGCCCGACAGGGGGTAATGAAAAACTGTTTTTT	CASSPTGGNEKLFF
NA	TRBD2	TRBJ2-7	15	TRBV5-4	TGTGCCAGCAGCATCGACTCTAGCGGGGTTGGCGAGCAGTACTTC	CASSIDSSGVGEQYF
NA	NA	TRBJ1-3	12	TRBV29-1	TGCAGCGTTGTGGGCTCTGGAAACACCATATATTTT	CSVVGSGNTIYF
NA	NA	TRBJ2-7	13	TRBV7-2	TGTGCCAGCAGGGAGGGTTCCAGCTACGAGCAGTACTTC	CASREGSSYEQYF
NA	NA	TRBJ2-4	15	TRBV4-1	TGCGCCAGCAGCCAAAATGAGGGGCCGGGGGACATTCAGTACTTC	CASSQNEGPGDIQYF
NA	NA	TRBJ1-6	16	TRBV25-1	TGTGCCAGCAGTGAATTTACAAGGGGTGGTAATTCACCCCTCCACTTT	CASSEFTRGGNSPLHF
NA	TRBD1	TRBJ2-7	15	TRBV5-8	TGTGCCAGCAGCCGAGCCGGGACAGAGTACTACGAGCAGTACTTC	CASSRAGTEYYEQYF
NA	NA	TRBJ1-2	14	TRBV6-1	TGTGCCAGCAGTGAAGCAGTAGGGGGCTATGGCTACACCTTC	CASSEAVGGYGYTF
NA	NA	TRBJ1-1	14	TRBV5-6	TGTGCCAGCAGCCCAAGTACCTTGAACACTGAAGCTTTCTTT	CASSPSTLNTEAFF
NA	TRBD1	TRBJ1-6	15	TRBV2	TGTGCCAGCAGTGAATTTGGGACAGCTAATTCACCCCTCCACTTT	CASSEFGTANSPLHF
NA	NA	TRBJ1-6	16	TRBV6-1	TGTGCCAGCAGTGGGGGGCCAGAGGGGCTAAGTTCACCCCTCCACTTT	CASSGGPEGLSSPLHF
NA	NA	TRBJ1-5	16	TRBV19	TGTGCCAGTAGTATAGGGGTTGGCAGGGCATATCAGCCCCAGCATTTT	CASSIGVGRAYQPQHF
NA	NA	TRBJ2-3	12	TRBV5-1	TGCGCCAGCAGCTTGGAAGGGGATACGCAGTATTTT	CASSLEGDTQYF
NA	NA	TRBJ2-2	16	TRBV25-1	TGTGCCAGCAGTGAAATAGGACAGCCGAACACCGGGGAGCTGTTTTTT	CASSEIGQPNTGELFF
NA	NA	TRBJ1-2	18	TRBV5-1	TGCGCCAGCAGCTTGGGGCTTGCAGGGGCGAACACTAACTATGGCTACACCTTC	CASSLGLAGANTNYGYTF
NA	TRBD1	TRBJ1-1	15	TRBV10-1	TGCGCCAGCAGTCCAGGTTGGACAGGGAGCACTGAAGCTTTCTTT	CASSPGWTGSTEAFF
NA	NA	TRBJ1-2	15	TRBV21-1	TGTGCCAGCAGCAAAGAACTTCCGGGGGCTGACGGCTACACCTTC	CASSKELPGADGYTF
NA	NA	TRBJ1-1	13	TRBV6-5	TGTGCCAGCAGGCCGGGTTTGAACACTGAAGCTTTCTTT	CASRPGLNTEAFF
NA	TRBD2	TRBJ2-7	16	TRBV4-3	TGCGCCAGCAGCCAAGATAAACTAGCGGGGTTATACGAGCAGTACTTC	CASSQDKLAGLYEQYF
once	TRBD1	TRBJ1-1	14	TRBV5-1	TGCGCCAGCGCCCTACAGGGGGGAGACACTGAAGCTTTCTTT	CASALQGGDTEAFF